The next 16 T cell receptor beta chains were all read from a single sample in a study of cytomegalovirus exposure and HLA in healthy donors. Primers: 60 Vbeta forward and 13 Jbeta reverse. The assay was immunoSEQ multiplex PCR, and TCRdb's table has in-frame clones only and misses some. Altogether over 110,000 clones are present, around 78% being singletons, with the ten largest covering around 6.6%. The sequencing input was PBMCs. Receptors were obtained from a woman aged 40 to 55 in good health and CMV-seropositive.

This clone was picked up a small number of times. The chain uses TRBV7-9 and TRBJ2-1; 7 positions match TRBD2. V lost 3 bases and J lost 12; bases outside the gene matches: 14. Germline CDR1 and CDR2: SEHNR and FQNEAQ (reference sequence). The CDR3 is made up of 15 amino acids. The CDR3: CASSLNLGAGVGQFF. Here the CDR3 DNA reads TGTGCCAGCAGCTTGAATCTCGGGGCGGGAGTGGGGCAGTTCTTC.

The chain is built from TRBV10-3 and TRBJ1-4; 9 bases fit TRBD1. Germline V gene lookup returns CDR1 ENHRY and CDR2 SYGVKD. There are 14 residues in the CDR3. V lost 3 bases, J lost 8 bases, and 4 bases stayed unmatched. CDR3 coding DNA: TGTGCCATCAGTGAACAGGGGGCTGGGGAAAAACTGTTTTTT. It specifies CAISEQGAGEKLFF.

This chain joins TRBV29-1 and TRBJ2-1; 7 nucleotides align to TRBD1. Germline trimming cut 2 bases from V and 2 bases from J; bases unmatched to any gene: 3. Germline-derived CDR1 and CDR2 are SQVTM and ANQGSEA. The CDR3 loop spans 14 amino acids. The CDR3 nucleotides read TGCAGCGTTGAAAGAGGGACAGCCTACAATGAGCAGTTCTTC. Protein sequence: CSVERGTAYNEQFF.

In this sample, this clone turned up a few times. The chain employs TRBV2 and TRBJ1-6, with 7 positions matching TRBD1. Germline CDR1 SNHLY, CDR2 FYNNEI. The CDR3 totals 14 residues. Trimming cost V 7 bases and J 10 bases; bases outside gene matches: 10. Written as DNA, the CDR3 is TGTGCCAGCAACCAGGACAGGTTCGGGTCACCCCTCCACTTT. Translated, it gives CASNQDRFGSPLHF.

This clone was detected only once. The J gene is TRBJ1-3, the V gene TRBV7-3; D remains unclear. Germline CDR1 reads SGHTA; CDR2 reads FQGTGA. The CDR3 runs to 15 residues. V was pared by 2 bases and J by 2 bases, with 10 bases between. CDR3 residues: CASSLDHEPGNTIYF. CDR3 nucleotide sequence: TGTGCCAGCAGCTTAGATCACGAGCCTGGAAACACCATATATTTT.

V and J are TRBV28 and TRBJ2-7; 8 bases are shared with TRBD2. J gave up 3 bases and V 5 bases, and 6 bases lay outside the gene matches. This CDR3 contains 14 residues. The germline V gene has CDR1 MDHEN and CDR2 SYDVKM. CDR3 loop: CASSIRLARYEQYF. DNA for the CDR3: TGTGCCAGCAGTATAAGACTAGCGCGCTACGAGCAGTACTTC.

The J gene is TRBJ1-2, the V gene TRBV29-1; 7 nucleotides align to TRBD1. J lost 0 bases, V lost 6 bases, and 7 bases had no gene match. Germline V gives CDR1 SQVTM, CDR2 ANQGSEA. This CDR3 spans 14 amino acids. The CDR3 sequence: CSVGTGEANYGYTF. The CDR3 nucleotides read TGCAGCGTCGGAACAGGGGAAGCTAACTATGGCTACACCTTC.

The rearrangement uses TRBV5-1 and TRBJ1-2; TRBD1 aligns across 11 bases. V shed 4 bases, J shed 0 bases, and the junction held 5 bases outside the gene matches. The CDR3 has 16 residues. Germline lookup yields CDR1 SGHRS and CDR2 YFSETQ. Here the CDR3 DNA reads TGCGCCAGCAGCAGAGGGACAGGGGGTACTAACTATGGCTACACCTTC. Amino acids: CASSRGTGGTNYGYTF.

CDR3 coding DNA: TGTGCCAGCAGCTTATCCGGGACTAGCACAGATACGCAGTATTTT. Protein product: CASSLSGTSTDTQYF. The chain is built from TRBV11-3 and TRBJ2-3, with D possibly TRBD2 on 6 matching bases. Germline lookup yields CDR1 SGHNT and CDR2 YENEEA. The CDR3 runs to 15 residues. V was clipped by 2 bases and J by 0 bases, with 9 bases between them.

The chain employs TRBV5-1 and TRBJ1-3; D may be TRBD1 (6 bases). Trimming shortened V by 0 bases and J by 4 bases, and 14 bases separated the two germline ends. CDR3 length: 16 residues. CDR1 is SGHRS and CDR2 is YFSETQ in the germline V gene. This chain's CDR3 is CASSLEGSGEGNTIYF. The CDR3 nucleotides read TGCGCCAGCAGCTTGGAGGGCTCAGGGGAAGGAAACACCATATATTTT.

The rearrangement uses TRBV5-1 and TRBJ1-1, with D possibly being TRBD1 (5 bases). Germline V gives CDR1 SGHRS, CDR2 YFSETQ. The CDR3 covers 15 residues. Between the trimmed V and J ends, which lost 0 bases and 1 base, there was a span of 10 bases. The CDR3 coding sequence is TGCGCCAGCAGCTTGGGTAGGACACCGAACACTGAAGCTTTCTTT. It encodes CASSLGRTPNTEAFF. The full variable domain, completed using reference TRBV5-1 and TRBJ1-1, is KAGVTQTPRYLIKTRGQQVTLSCSPISGHRSVSWYQQTPGQGLQFLFEYFSETQRNKGNFPGRFSGRQFSNSRSEMNVSTLELGDSALYLCASSLGRTPNTEAFFGQGTRLTVV.

The CDR3 is CASSGQGWTDTQYF. The CDR3 bases are TGTGCCAGCAGTGGGCAGGGGTGGACAGATACGCAGTATTTT. This chain connects TRBV2 to TRBJ2-3, with D possibly TRBD1 on 6 matching bases. Germline assignment: CDR1 SNHLY and CDR2 FYNNEI. With 4 bases removed from V and 3 bases from J, the gap between germline ends came to 11 bases. This CDR3 is built from 14 residues.

The chain joins TRBV6-5 to TRBJ2-1; 8 nucleotides line up with TRBD1. The CDR3 runs to 14 residues. Germline-derived CDR1 and CDR2 are MNHEY and SVGAGI. Trimming took 9 bases from V and 4 from J; bases not matched to a gene: 8. The CDR3 here is CASSDREVYNEQFF. CDR3 bases: TGTGCCAGTTCGGACAGGGAGGTTTACAATGAGCAGTTCTTC.

The chain links TRBV12-1 to TRBJ1-5; TRBD1 reflects the table's D call only, with no check against the DNA. TRBV12-1 is flagged as a pseudogene. The CDR3 loop spans 17 amino acids. The CDR3 spells CASSFIDREDGNQPQHF. The CDR3 bases are TGTGCCAGCAGCTTCATCGACAGGGAAGACGGCAATCAGCCCCAGCATTTT.

The chain joins TRBV6-5 to TRBJ1-1; no clear D. CDR3 length: 13 amino acids. V was cut by 6 bases and J by 6 bases, with 14 bases left in between. The germline gives CDR1 MNHEY, CDR2 SVGAGI. CDR3 protein: CASSHRELAEAFF. Written as DNA, the CDR3 is TGTGCCAGCAGCCACCGGGAGTTGGCTGAAGCTTTCTTT.

The chain recombines TRBV9 with TRBJ2-5, with no clear D. The germline gives CDR1 SGDLS, CDR2 YYNGEE. Trimming took off 0 bases at V and 5 bases at J, with 8 bases between the two ends. The CDR3 runs 13 residues. CDR3 amino acids: CASSVGQRETQYF. In DNA, the CDR3 is TGTGCCAGCAGCGTAGGGCAGAGGGAGACCCAGTACTTC.